The 23 T cell receptor beta chains below all came from one sample that was sequenced in a study of blood T cell repertoires in COVID-19. Only in-frame clones appear in the TCRdb table, and some are missing; sequencing was by immunoSEQ multiplex PCR. Seen here are roughly 170,000 clones, approximately 79% observed once, and the top ten hold about 3%. Sequencing input: peripheral blood. The receptors derive from a woman older than 75 with acute or convalescent COVID-19.

This clone showed up many times. This chain uses TRBV19 with TRBJ2-1, with 7 nucleotides matching TRBD1. The V gene's germline CDR1 is LNHDA and CDR2 SQIVND (reference sequence). This CDR3 has 20 residues. The V and J ends lost 0 bases and 0 bases, in that order; junction bases with no gene match: 14. DNA for the CDR3: TGTGCCAGTAGTATAGACGGAAGCTTCCGAGGGGGCAGCTCCTACAATGAGCAGTTCTTC. Protein product: CASSIDGSFRGGSSYNEQFF.

The rearrangement links TRBV5-5 to TRBJ2-1, with D uncertain. This CDR3 contains 13 residues. V lost 3 bases and J 0 bases, leaving 4 bases between the germline ends. Germline V gives CDR1 SGHKS, CDR2 YYEKEE (reference sequence). DNA of the CDR3: TGTGCCAGCAGCTCCGGCTCCTACAATGAGCAGTTCTTC. It codes for CASSSGSYNEQFF.

CDR3 protein: CASRGGWAANQPQHF. CDR3 sequence (DNA): TGTGCCAGCAGGGGGGGTTGGGCAGCGAATCAGCCCCAGCATTTT. The V gene is TRBV27, the J gene TRBJ1-5; maybe TRBD1 (5 bases). CDR3 length: 15 amino acids. The germline V and J ends were trimmed by 6 bases and 4 bases, with 16 bases remaining between them. CDR1 and CDR2 from the germline V gene are MNHEY and SMNVEV (reference sequence).

The chain combines TRBV28 with TRBJ2-6, with D maybe TRBD1 (6 bases). V was clipped by 5 bases and J by 0 bases, with 14 bases between them. This CDR3 comprises 17 residues. Germline V gene sequence: CDR1 MDHEN, CDR2 SYDVKM. The CDR3 DNA reads as TGTGCCAGCAGTATGGACAGCGAGTACTCTGGGGCCAACGTCCTGACTTTC. Its protein product is CASSMDSEYSGANVLTF.

The rearrangement links TRBV11-2 to TRBJ1-2; D gene unclear. V dropped 1 base and J dropped 2 bases, with 17 bases sitting between them. The length of the CDR3 is 17 residues. Germline lookup yields CDR1 SGHAT and CDR2 FQNNGV. The CDR3 region has the DNA TGTGCCAGCAGCTTAGGTATTGGGTTGACGGAGAACTATGGCTACACCTTC. Encoded protein: CASSLGIGLTENYGYTF.

This chain links TRBV5-4 with TRBJ2-3, with TRBD1 identical over 8 bases. Germline V CDR1 and CDR2: SGHNT, YYREEE (reference sequence). The CDR3 is made up of 15 amino acids. Trimming removed 4 bases from V and 2 bases from J; junction bases left unmatched: 6. Here the CDR3 reads CASSVQGAVTDTQYF. CDR3 DNA sequence: TGTGCCAGCAGCGTCCAGGGGGCTGTCACAGATACGCAGTATTTT. Full variable domain (rest looked up from reference TRBV5-4 and TRBJ2-3): ETGVTQSPTHLIKTRGQQVTLRCSSQSGHNTVSWYQQALGQGPQFIFQYYREEENGRGNFPPRFSGLQFPNYSSELNVNALELDDSALYLCASSVQGAVTDTQYFGPGTRLTVL.

The CDR3 nucleotides read TGTGCCAGCAGCCAAGTATCAGGTTATGAAAAACTGTTTTTT. The encoded protein is CASSQVSGYEKLFF. This rearrangement joins TRBV3-1 (or the pseudogene TRBV3-2) to TRBJ1-4; D gene unclear. The germline V gene has CDR1 LGHDT and CDR2 YNNKEL (reference sequence). The length of the CDR3 is 14 residues. Between the trimmed V and J ends, which lost 1 base and 6 bases, there was a span of 9 bases.

Here the CDR3 DNA reads TGTGCCAGCAGCTTAGCTGGAGACAGGGCCTCCTACGAGCAGTACTTC. This translates into CASSLAGDRASYEQYF. V and J are TRBV7-2 and TRBJ2-7; the match to TRBD1 covers 7 bases. V gave up 0 bases and J gave up 0 bases; unmatched junction bases: 5. CDR1 SGHTA and CDR2 FQGNSA come from the germline V gene. CDR3 length: 16 amino acids.

This chain joins TRBV9 and TRBJ2-3; TRBD2 matches at 8 bases. Germline CDR1 SGDLS, CDR2 YYNGEE. Germline trimming cut 2 bases from V and 4 bases from J; bases unmatched to any gene: 6. The CDR3 runs 15 residues. CDR3 in DNA: TGTGCCAGCAGCGTCGGGACTAGATTTCCAGATACGCAGTATTTT. It encodes CASSVGTRFPDTQYF.

The V call is TRBV19, the J call TRBJ1-5; perhaps TRBD1 as D (6 bases). The ends were cut back, 7 bases at V and 3 bases at J, with 22 bases in the middle. The germline gives CDR1 LNHDA, CDR2 SQIVND (reference sequence). The CDR3 spans 17 residues. CDR3 in DNA: TGTGCCAGTACCGATCATGGGGGGGCGGGGACCAATCAGCCCCAGCATTTT. It codes for CASTDHGGAGTNQPQHF.

CDR3 bases: TGTGCCAGCAGTCTGACTAGCGGGAGCTTCGGCGGGGAGCTGTTTTTT. Amino acids: CASSLTSGSFGGELFF. V is TRBV28 and J is TRBJ2-2; 12 bases line up with TRBD2. V lost 5 bases, J lost 7 bases, and 8 bases stayed unmatched. CDR1 MDHEN and CDR2 SYDVKM come from the germline V gene. The CDR3 totals 16 residues. The entire variable domain, with the rest obtained from reference TRBV28 and TRBJ2-2, is as follows: DVKVTQSSRYLVKRTGEKVFLECVQDMDHENMFWYRQDPGLGLRLIYFSYDVKMKEKGDIPEGYSVSREKKERFSLILESASTNQTSMYLCASSLTSGSFGGELFFGEGSRLTVL.

This clone was observed a few times. The chain uses TRBV5-1 and TRBJ1-1; maybe TRBD1 (5 bases). Germline CDR1 and CDR2: SGHRS and YFSETQ. CDR3 length equals 14 residues. Trimming removed 4 bases at V and 2 bases at J, with 12 bases between. The CDR3 DNA is TGCGCCAGCAGCCCGTTGACAGTTAACACTGAAGCTTTCTTT. Its protein product is CASSPLTVNTEAFF.

The rearrangement joins TRBV12-3 or TRBV12-4 to TRBJ2-7; 7 nucleotides line up with TRBD1. J lost 1 base, V lost 5 bases, and 2 bases had no gene match. CDR3 length: 13 residues. The DNA of the CDR3 is TGTGCCAGCAGTCGGGACAGATCCTACGAGCAGTACTTC. This translates into CASSRDRSYEQYF.

Only a few counts were recorded for this clone. J is TRBJ1-1 and V is TRBV28, with D maybe TRBD1 (5 bases). Trimming took off 2 bases at V and 3 bases at J, with 10 bases between the two ends. Germline values: CDR1 MDHEN, CDR2 SYDVKM. The CDR3 extends over 14 amino acids. The CDR3 reads CASSLSETDTEAFF. The CDR3 nucleotides are TGTGCCAGCAGTTTAAGTGAGACAGACACTGAAGCTTTCTTT.

The rearrangement joins TRBV7-2 to TRBJ1-3; D is possibly TRBD1 (5 bases). V lost 7 bases and J 5 bases, leaving 18 bases between the germline ends. Germline loops: CDR1 SGHTA, CDR2 FQGNSA. The CDR3 spans 15 residues. CDR3 residues: CASNTSRTRRNTIYF. The DNA of the CDR3 is TGTGCCAGCAACACGAGCCGGACAAGAAGAAACACCATATATTTT.

The chain is built from TRBV27 and TRBJ2-3, with TRBD1 matching over 10 bases. V dropped 8 bases and J dropped 8; count of bases not matched to a gene: 13. CDR1 MNHEY and CDR2 SMNVEV come from the germline V gene (reference sequence). This CDR3 is built from 15 residues. The CDR3 DNA sequence: TGTGCCAGCGGGCCCGGGACAGGGGTATTCGGTACGCAGTATTTT. Its translation: CASGPGTGVFGTQYF.

This clone was detected a few times. The chain is built from TRBV5-1 and TRBJ2-3, with TRBD2 matching over 14 bases. CDR3 length: 19 residues. J was trimmed by 4 bases and V by 0 bases; bases with no gene match: 10. Germline assignment: CDR1 SGHRS and CDR2 YFSETQ. The CDR3 nucleotides are TGCGCCAGCAGCTTGGGTAACACAGGACTAGCGGGAGGATCAGATACGCAGTATTTT. It is translated as CASSLGNTGLAGGSDTQYF.

V gene TRBV6-2 or TRBV6-3 combines with J gene TRBJ1-2; D gene unclear. The V gene lost 5 bases and the J gene lost 3 bases, with 19 bases spanning the gap. The germline V gene encodes CDR1 MNHEY and CDR2 SVGEGT. The length of the CDR3 is 16 residues. The CDR3 DNA sequence: TGTGCCAGCAGTACCTCGGGGAGGGAGGATTACTATGGCTACACCTTC. Its protein is CASSTSGREDYYGYTF.

CDR3 protein: CASTNGAGTGYNEQFF. For the CDR3, the DNA is TGTGCCAGCACTAATGGGGCGGGGACAGGGTACAATGAGCAGTTCTTC. V and J are TRBV28 and TRBJ2-1, with 9 nucleotides matching TRBD1. CDR1 and CDR2 (germline): MDHEN, SYDVKM. The V segment lost 7 bases and the J segment 4 bases; nucleotides outside the gene matches: 11. This CDR3 spans 16 amino acids.

The genes are TRBV5-1 and TRBJ2-7, with D possibly matching TRBD1 (6 bases). This CDR3 comprises 17 residues. Looked up from germline, CDR1 is SGHRS and CDR2 is YFSETQ. V lost 2 bases, J lost 0 bases, and 18 bases lay in between. CDR3: CASSFAETGPNSYEQYF. CDR3 in DNA: TGCGCCAGCAGCTTCGCAGAGACAGGTCCCAACTCCTACGAGCAGTACTTC.

In this sample, this clone turned up once. V is TRBV27 and J is TRBJ2-7; tentative D call: TRBD2 (6 bases). This CDR3 is 16 amino acids long. CDR1 and CDR2 (germline): MNHEY, SMNVEV (reference sequence). V was pared by 5 bases and J by 2 bases, with 19 bases between. The CDR3 DNA follows: TGTGCCAGCAGTGTAGGAATTAGCGGAGGCACCTACGAGCAGTACTTC. It yields the protein CASSVGISGGTYEQYF.

The CDR3 here is CASSLDFSGVSYEQYF. CDR3 nucleotides: TGTGCCAGCAGCTTGGATTTTAGCGGGGTCTCCTACGAGCAGTACTTC. The rearrangement joins TRBV5-5 to TRBJ2-7; TRBD2 matches at 8 bases. In germline, CDR1 is SGHKS, CDR2 YYEKEE (reference sequence). J gave up 0 bases and V 0 bases, and 5 bases lay outside the gene matches. The CDR3 length is 16 residues.

This sequence joins TRBV7-9 and TRBJ2-5; 9 bases agree with TRBD2. The V gene end was trimmed by 6 bases and the J gene end by 3 bases; junction bases not matched to a gene: 8. The germline CDR1 and CDR2 sequences are SEHNR and FQNEAQ (reference sequence). The CDR3 spans 15 residues. CDR3 residues: CASRPSPSGEETQYF. The CDR3 coding sequence is TGTGCCAGCAGACCTAGCCCTAGCGGGGAAGAGACCCAGTACTTC.